This T cell receptor beta chain was identified in a study of beta chain features in type 1 diabetes. Since all of the isolated RNA was reverse transcribed, expressed TCRB transcripts were what got sequenced. Profiling relied on immunoSEQ multiplex PCR, and the TCRdb table lists in-frame clones only, not all of them. The sample carries hundreds of thousands of clones, roughly 13% recorded once. In this sample, this clone turned up a few times. Its antigen is undetermined. The ends lost 4 bases at V and 4 bases at J; junction bases unmatched: 3. The CDR3 spans 12 residues. Germline loops: CDR1 SQVTM, CDR2 ANQGSEA. General study results and limits: Within the patient group, naive, central memory and Treg TCRB repertoires appeared more similar to each other than within healthy donors. People with Type 1 diabetes carried modestly yet significantly shorter TCRB CDR3s in all four CD4+ subsets.

This sequence joins TRBV29-1 and TRBJ1-2; TRBD1 matches 7 bases. This receptor was taken from a young man with type 1 diabetes. Sequencing was done on a sample of naive CD4+ T cells from blood. The CDR3 nucleotides read TGCAGCGTTGGGGACAGCTTCTATGGCTACACCTTC. Amino acids: CSVGDSFYGYTF.